Shown below are 9 T cell receptor beta chains from a single sample sequenced in a study. One entry per CDR3 protein, called by TCRdb with MiXCR from the RT-PCR reads. The sample has fewer than 800,000 distinct CDR3 sequences, around 14% seen once; the top ten hold roughly 4%. Sample: memory CD4+ T cells from blood. The receptors originated from a female donor in good health, serving as a healthy control.

This clonotype was observed a handful of times. The V gene is TRBV20-1, the J gene TRBJ2-1, with unresolved D. Trimming took 1 base from V and 9 from J, leaving 19 bases between them. CDR3 length: 15 amino acids. CDR1 and CDR2 from the germline V gene are DFQATT and SNEGSKA (reference sequence). The CDR3 coding sequence is TGCAGTGCTAGAGGAGCGAATTCTAGGTACGGTGAGCAGTTCTTC. Its protein is CSARGANSRYGEQFF.

This clonotype was observed a few times. This chain connects TRBV18 to TRBJ2-7, with 7 bases that match TRBD1. Losses at the gene ends were 3 bases for V and 0 bases for J; bases not matched to a gene: 2. Germline V CDR1 and CDR2: KGHSH, LQKENI. This CDR3 region has 14 residues. As DNA, the CDR3 is TGTGCCAGCTCACCGGGGGACAGCTCCTACGAGCAGTACTTC. Translated: CASSPGDSSYEQYF. Full variable domain (outside the CDR3, taken from reference TRBV18 and TRBJ2-7): NAGVMQNPRHLVRRRGQEARLRCSPMKGHSHVYWYRQLPEEGLKFMVYLQKENIIDESGMPKERFSAEFPKEGPSILRIQQVVRGDSAAYFCASSPGDSSYEQYFGPGTRLTVT.

This clonotype was detected ten times or more. The chain recombines TRBV12-3 or TRBV12-4 with TRBJ2-5; 7 nucleotides align to TRBD2. Unmatched junction bases numbered 8, after V lost 5 bases and J lost 5 bases. The CDR3 extends over 14 amino acids. The chain's CDR3 is CASSPRTSVETQYF. CDR3 bases: TGTGCCAGCAGTCCCCGGACTAGTGTGGAGACCCAGTACTTC.

Ten or more counts support this clonotype. V is TRBV10-3 and J is TRBJ2-1; TRBD2 aligns across 11 bases. The CDR3 extends over 15 amino acids. Germline loops: CDR1 ENHRY, CDR2 SYGVKD. V shed 7 bases, J shed 8 bases, and the junction held 10 bases outside the gene matches. CDR3 in amino acids: CAINSLAGGPHEQFF. The CDR3, as DNA: TGTGCCATCAACTCCTTAGCGGGAGGGCCTCATGAGCAGTTCTTC.

The sample holds a few counts of this clonotype. J is TRBJ2-5 and V is TRBV7-2; 9 nucleotides match TRBD1. The J segment lost 5 bases and the V segment lost 2 bases, leaving 6 bases of the junction unmatched. Germline lookup yields CDR1 SGHTA and CDR2 FQGNSA. The CDR3 has 15 residues. The CDR3 DNA follows: TGTGCCAGCAGCTTATTTTCCGACAGGGGGGAGACCCAGTACTTC. The encoded protein is CASSLFSDRGETQYF.

This chain joins TRBV20-1 and TRBJ1-1, with 8 positions matching TRBD1. The germline gives CDR1 DFQATT, CDR2 SNEGSKA (reference sequence). The trim removed 6 bases at V and 6 bases at J, leaving 6 bases unmatched. The CDR3 extends over 12 amino acids. The CDR3 spells CSASRGQSEAFF. The CDR3, as DNA: TGCAGTGCCTCCAGGGGGCAGTCTGAAGCTTTCTTT.

This clonotype has only a few counts. V gene TRBV20-1 combines with J gene TRBJ2-3; a weak D match, TRBD2 (6 bases). Germline V gene data show CDR1 as DFQATT and CDR2 as SNEGSKA (reference sequence). This CDR3 spans 14 amino acids. V was shortened by 4 bases and J by 2 bases, with 13 bases between the two germline ends. Here the CDR3 reads CSAIGTGFTDTQYF. The CDR3 DNA sequence: TGCAGTGCTATAGGGACTGGCTTCACAGATACGCAGTATTTT.

The chain combines TRBV4-1 with TRBJ1-2; 9 bases are a match to TRBD1. With 4 bases clipped from V and 4 bases from J, the junction kept 7 bases outside the gene matches. The CDR3 sequence is 15 residues long. CDR1 is MGHRA, CDR2 YSYEKL, per germline. This CDR3 reads CASSPDRGAAYGYTF. DNA of the CDR3: TGCGCCAGCAGCCCGGACAGGGGTGCGGCCTATGGCTACACCTTC.

Turning to this clonotype: A read error may be the cause here, since a much bigger clone is one base away. The CDR3 DNA is TGTGCCAGCAGTTACGCCGGGAACTCCTACAATGAGCAGTTCTTC. This translates into CASSYAGNSYNEQFF. V is TRBV6-5 and J is TRBJ2-1; maybe TRBD2 (5 bases). V shed 2 bases and J shed 0 bases, with 8 bases lying between them. The germline gives CDR1 MNHEY, CDR2 SVGAGI. This CDR3 contains 15 residues.